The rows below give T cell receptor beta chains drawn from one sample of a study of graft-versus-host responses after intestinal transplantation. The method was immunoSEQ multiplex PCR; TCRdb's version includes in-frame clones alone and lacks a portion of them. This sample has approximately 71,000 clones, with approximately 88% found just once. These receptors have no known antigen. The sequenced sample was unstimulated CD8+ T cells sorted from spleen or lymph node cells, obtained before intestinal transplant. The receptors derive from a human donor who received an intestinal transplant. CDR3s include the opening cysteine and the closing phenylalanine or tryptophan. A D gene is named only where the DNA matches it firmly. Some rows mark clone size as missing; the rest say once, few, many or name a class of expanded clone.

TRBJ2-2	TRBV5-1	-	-	TGCGCCAGCAGCTTGAATATCGTGCGGCGGGCACGGACCGGGGAGCTGTTTTTT	CASSLNIVRRARTGELFF
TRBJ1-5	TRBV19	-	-	TGTGCCAGTAACCTGGGGCGGTATAGCAATCAGCCCCAGCATTTT	CASNLGRYSNQPQHF
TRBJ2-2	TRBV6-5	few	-	TGTGCCAGCTCACTCGCCGGGGAGCTGTTTTTT	CASSLAGELFF
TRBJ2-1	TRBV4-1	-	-	TGCGCCAGCAGCCAAGGGACGGGACTGCTACTCTACAATGAGCAGTTCTTC	CASSQGTGLLLYNEQFF
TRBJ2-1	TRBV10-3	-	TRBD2	TGTGCCATCAGTACCAGGACTAGTAGCTACAATGAGCAGTTCTTC	CAISTRTSSYNEQFF
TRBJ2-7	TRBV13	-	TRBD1	TGTGCCAGCAGCTTAGGTAGGGGACAGGGCTACGAGCAGTACTTC	CASSLGRGQGYEQYF
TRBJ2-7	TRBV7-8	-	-	TGTGCCAGCAGCTTAAGCTCCGGAGCCTACGAGCAGTACTTC	CASSLSSGAYEQYF
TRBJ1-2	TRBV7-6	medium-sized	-	TGTGCCAGCAGCTTAGAGGGGTTCGCTGGCTACACCTTC	CASSLEGFAGYTF
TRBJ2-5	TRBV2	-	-	TGTGCCAGCAGTGAAATTACAGGGCTCGGTCAACAGTACTTC	CASSEITGLGQQYF
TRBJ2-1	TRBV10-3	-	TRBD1	TGTGCCATTGACAGGGCTCCCTACAATGAGCAGTTCTTC	CAIDRAPYNEQFF
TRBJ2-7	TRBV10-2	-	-	TGCGCCAGCAGTGATAGCATCCACGAGCAGTACTTC	CASSDSIHEQYF
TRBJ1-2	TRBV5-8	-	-	TGTGCCAACCCGAAAGGCGAGGGCCCCACTAACTATGGCTACACCTTC	CANPKGEGPTNYGYTF
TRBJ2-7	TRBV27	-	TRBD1	TGTGCCAGCAGTTTAACTGGACAGGGGGTTCCTGACGAGCAGTACTTC	CASSLTGQGVPDEQYF
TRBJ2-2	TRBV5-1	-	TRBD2	TGCGCCAGCAGCTTGGCCAAGGGAGGGGCCGGGGAGCTGTTTTTT	CASSLAKGGAGELFF
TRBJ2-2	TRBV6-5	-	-	TGTGCCAGCAGTTACGGGGCCATCACCGGGGAGCTGTTTTTT	CASSYGAITGELFF
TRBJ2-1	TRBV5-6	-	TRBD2	TGTGCCAGCAGCTTGGGAAGCGGGGGGGCCCTTAATGAGCAGTTCTTC	CASSLGSGGALNEQFF
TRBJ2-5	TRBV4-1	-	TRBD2	TGCGCCAGCAGCCAACTCCTGGCTAGCGGGGGGCGGGAGCGTGGGGAGACCCAGTACTTC	CASSQLLASGGRERGETQYF
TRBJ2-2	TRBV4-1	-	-	TGCGCCAGCAGCCAAGAAGCGGCGGGATCGGGTGCCGGGGAGCTGTTTTTT	CASSQEAAGSGAGELFF
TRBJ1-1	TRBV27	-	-	TGTGCCAGCAGTTTTTTAGGGACACGACACACTGAAGCTTTCTTT	CASSFLGTRHTEAFF
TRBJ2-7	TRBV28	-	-	TGTGCCAGCAGTGCGGGCCCTACAAGCTCCTACGAGCAGTACTTC	CASSAGPTSSYEQYF
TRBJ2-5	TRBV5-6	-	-	TGTGCCAGCAGCTTGGACAGGCGCCTGGGAGAGACCCAGTACTTC	CASSLDRRLGETQYF
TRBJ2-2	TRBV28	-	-	TGTGCCAGCAGTTTATCAGGGGGAGGCACCGGGGAGCTGTTTTTT	CASSLSGGGTGELFF
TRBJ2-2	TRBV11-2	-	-	TGTGCCAGCAGCTTAGATCCCGCGAACACCGGGGAGCTGTTTTTT	CASSLDPANTGELFF
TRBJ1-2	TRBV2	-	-	TGTGCCAGCAGTGAGGGGGGAGGCTTCTATGGCTACACCTTC	CASSEGGGFYGYTF
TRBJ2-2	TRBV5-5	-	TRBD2	TGTGCCAGCAGCTTGGATGGACTAGCGGGGGGCACCGGGGAGCTGTTTTTT	CASSLDGLAGGTGELFF
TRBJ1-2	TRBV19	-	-	TGTGCCAGTAGCTCCCCCGGGAGCTGGGGCTATGGCTACACCTTC	CASSSPGSWGYGYTF
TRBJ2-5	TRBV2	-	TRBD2	TGTGCCAGCAGTGACCCAGCGGGGGGGGGATGGGAAGAGACCCAGTACTTC	CASSDPAGGGWEETQYF
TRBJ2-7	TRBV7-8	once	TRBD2	TGTGCCAGCAGCCCGACTAGCCGGGCCTACGAGCAGTACTTC	CASSPTSRAYEQYF
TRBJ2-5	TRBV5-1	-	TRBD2	TGCGCCAGCAGCTTAGGCGGGGGGGCCGGGGAGACCCAGTACTTC	CASSLGGGAGETQYF
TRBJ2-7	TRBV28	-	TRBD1	TGTGCCAGCAGTTGGACAGGGGAAATCTCCTACGAGCAGTACTTC	CASSWTGEISYEQYF
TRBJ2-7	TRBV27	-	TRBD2	TGTGCCAGCAGTTACGGGAGGGAGATCTACGAGCAGTACTTC	CASSYGREIYEQYF
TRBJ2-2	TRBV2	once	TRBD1	TGTGCCAGCAGTGACCCCACCAGGGGGACCTTGAACACCGGGGAGCTGTTTTTT	CASSDPTRGTLNTGELFF
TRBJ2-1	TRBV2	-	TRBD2	TGTGCCAGCAGTGAATCGGTTGCGGGGGGGTTTTACAATGAGCAGTTCTTC	CASSESVAGGFYNEQFF
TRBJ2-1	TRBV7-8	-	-	TGTGCCAGCAGCTTAGCTAAGAGAGTGCGGGACGTTTACAATGAGCAGTTCTTC	CASSLAKRVRDVYNEQFF
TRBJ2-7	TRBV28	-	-	TGTGCCAGCGCGATTCACTCTTTGTACAGCTCCTACGAGCAGTACTTC	CASAIHSLYSSYEQYF
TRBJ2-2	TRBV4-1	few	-	TGCGCCAGCAGCCAAGAAACACACACCGGGGAGCTGTTTTTT	CASSQETHTGELFF
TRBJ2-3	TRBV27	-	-	TGTGCCAGCAGTTCCCTTAATACGCAGTATTTT	CASSSLNTQYF
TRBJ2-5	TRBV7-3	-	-	TGTGCCAGCAGCTTAGATTCGGGGGAGACCCAGTACTTC	CASSLDSGETQYF
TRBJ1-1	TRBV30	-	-	TGTGCCTGGAGCTGGCCGAACACTGAAGCTTTCTTT	CAWSWPNTEAFF
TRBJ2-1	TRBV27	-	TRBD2	TGTGCCAGCAGTCCCGGGGGGGCGGGGTACAATGAGCAGTTCTTC	CASSPGGAGYNEQFF
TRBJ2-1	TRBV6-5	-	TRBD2	TGTGCCAGCCGGGGGGGAAATGAGCAGTTCTTC	CASRGGNEQFF
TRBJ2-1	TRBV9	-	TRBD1	TGTGCCAGCAGCCACCCCCTCCAGACAGGGGGGGATAATGAGCAGTTCTTC	CASSHPLQTGGDNEQFF
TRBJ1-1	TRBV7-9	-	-	TGTGCCAGCAGCATGCCCGGGGGAGGATGCACTGAAGCTTTCTTT	CASSMPGGGCTEAFF
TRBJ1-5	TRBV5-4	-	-	TGTGCCAGCAGCCGCCCTTACAGGGTGACGGGACAGCCCCAGCATTTT	CASSRPYRVTGQPQHF
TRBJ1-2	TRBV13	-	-	TGTGCCAGCAGCTTAGTAGCGGGCTGGCAGGACGGCTACACCTTC	CASSLVAGWQDGYTF
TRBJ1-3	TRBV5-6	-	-	TGTGCCAGCAGCTCTCGGGAAAATGAGGGAAACACCATATATTTT	CASSSRENEGNTIYF
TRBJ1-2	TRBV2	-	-	TGTGCCATTAGAGCGGACTATGGCTACACCTTC	CAIRADYGYTF
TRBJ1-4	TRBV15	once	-	TGTGCCACCAGCAGTAGTCCGGACTGGGTTGAAAAACTGTTTTTT	CATSSSPDWVEKLFF